These 31 T cell receptor beta chains originate from one sample sequenced in a study of PD-L1 blockade in urothelial cancer. TCRdb keeps only in-frame clones here, not all; method: immunoSEQ multiplex PCR. The table shows about 44,000 clones, with roughly 78% occurring only once. The material was PBMCs, obtained around atezolizumab (anti-PD-L1) treatment. The receptors originated from a man aged 70-80 years with urothelial cancer.

This rearrangement joins TRBV28 to TRBJ1-2, with D perhaps matching TRBD1 (5 bases). Germline V lookup: CDR1 MDHEN, CDR2 SYDVKM. Trimming removed 7 bases from V and 2 bases from J, with 11 bases in between. The CDR3 consists of 13 residues. This CDR3 reads CASMPQGNYGYTF. The CDR3 DNA reads TGTGCCAGCATGCCTCAGGGCAACTATGGCTACACCTTC.

Only a few counts were recorded for this clone. This sequence joins TRBV19 and TRBJ1-2; maybe TRBD1 (6 bases). Between the trimmed V and J ends, which lost 0 bases and 7 bases, there was a span of 15 bases. CDR3 size: 15 residues. Germline V gene data show CDR1 as LNHDA and CDR2 as SQIVND (reference sequence). The CDR3 reads CASSIDPTTGRGYTF. The CDR3 region has the DNA TGTGCCAGTAGTATAGACCCTACGACAGGACGTGGCTACACCTTC.

This clone appeared a single time. The chain links TRBV15 to TRBJ2-5; no clear D gene. The V gene's germline CDR1 is LNHNV and CDR2 YYDKDF (reference sequence). Trimming left V 1 base short and J 5 bases short, with 14 bases between. CDR3 length: 15 residues. Here the CDR3 DNA reads TGTGCCACCAGCAGAGGGGTTAAGGAGTCGGAGACCCAGTACTTC. Translation gives CATSRGVKESETQYF. The full variable domain, with the rest looked up from reference TRBV15 and TRBJ2-5, is DAMVIQNPRYQVTQFGKPVTLSCSQTLNHNVMYWYQQKSSQAPKLLFHYYDKDFNNEADTPDNFQSRRPNTSFCFLDIRSPGLGDTAMYLCATSRGVKESETQYFGPGTRLLVL.

The rearrangement joins TRBV5-1 to TRBJ2-3, with D possibly TRBD1 on 6 matching bases. The V and J ends lost 2 bases and 4 bases respectively, with 14 bases between them. Germline lookup yields CDR1 SGHRS and CDR2 YFSETQ. This CDR3 has 15 amino acids. The CDR3 region is CASSFAGVEADTQYF. CDR3 coding DNA: TGCGCCAGCAGCTTTGCAGGGGTGGAAGCAGATACGCAGTATTTT.

The chain joins TRBV2 to TRBJ2-3, with 9 positions matching TRBD1. The V and J ends lost 7 bases and 6 bases, in that order; junction bases with no gene match: 11. From germline, CDR1 is SNHLY and CDR2 FYNNEI. The CDR3 runs to 15 residues. The CDR3 coding sequence is TGTGCCAGCACCCCGGACAGGGGACGGCTGGATACGCAGTATTTT. Encoded protein: CASTPDRGRLDTQYF.

J is TRBJ1-1 and V is TRBV11-2; the D gene is possibly TRBD1 (5 bases). Germline V gene lookup returns CDR1 SGHAT and CDR2 FQNNGV. CDR3 length equals 15 residues. V was cut by 0 bases and J by 5 bases, with 13 bases left in between. The CDR3 DNA sequence: TGTGCCAGCAGCTTAGATGGGGGGGGTAGGACTGAAGCTTTCTTT. Its translation: CASSLDGGGRTEAFF. Supplemented by reference TRBV11-2 and TRBJ1-1, the full variable domain reads EAGVAQSPRYKIIEKRQSVAFWCNPISGHATLYWYQQILGQGPKLLIQFQNNGVVDDSQLPKDRFSAERLKGVDSTLKIQPAKLEDSAVYLCASSLDGGGRTEAFFGQGTRLTVV.

V usage is TRBV6-1 and J usage is TRBJ1-1, with 7 bases lining up with TRBD1. The CDR3 is 12 residues long. Germline V gene data show CDR1 as MNHNS and CDR2 as SASEGT. Unmatched junction bases numbered 4, after V lost 9 bases and J lost 3 bases. The CDR3, as DNA: TGTGCCAGTAACAGGGGAGACACTGAAGCTTTCTTT. This gives the protein CASNRGDTEAFF.

The chain employs TRBV2 and TRBJ2-7; tentatively, D is TRBD1 (5 bases). Germline lookup yields CDR1 SNHLY and CDR2 FYNNEI. Trimming cost V 5 bases and J 3 bases, with 8 bases left between them. This CDR3 spans 12 amino acids. The CDR3: CASSRQSYEQYF. The DNA of the CDR3 is TGTGCCAGCAGTAGACAGAGCTACGAGCAGTACTTC.

V gene TRBV19 combines with J gene TRBJ2-3; weak D call: TRBD1 (6 bases). Trimming pared 6 bases from V and 1 base from J, leaving 14 bases between. Germline loops: CDR1 LNHDA, CDR2 SQIVND (reference sequence). The CDR3 extends over 15 amino acids. CDR3 coding DNA: TGTGCCAGTAGGCTTTCAGGGGTTGGCACAGATACGCAGTATTTT. Translating gives CASRLSGVGTDTQYF.

The J gene is TRBJ2-3, the V gene TRBV14; D is possibly TRBD1 (7 bases). Per the germline V gene, CDR1 is SGHDN and CDR2 is FVKESK. The V gene lost 4 bases and the J gene lost 4 bases, with 12 bases spanning the gap. The CDR3 is 14 amino acids. The chain's CDR3 is CASSRRGQADTQYF. CDR3 DNA: TGTGCCAGCAGCCGGAGGGGGCAAGCAGATACGCAGTATTTT.

The chain combines TRBV5-1 with TRBJ1-4; TRBD1 aligns across 12 bases. Germline CDR1 and CDR2: SGHRS and YFSETQ. There are 16 residues in the CDR3. Trimming cost V 4 bases and J 7 bases; bases outside gene matches: 8. CDR3 protein: CASSLLGQGAGEKLFF. CDR3 nucleotide sequence: TGCGCCAGCAGCCTGCTGGGACAGGGGGCTGGTGAAAAACTGTTTTTT.

The CDR3 DNA is TGTGCCAGCAGCTTAGCACAGGGGGACTATCAGCCCCAGCATTTT. Translated: CASSLAQGDYQPQHF. This chain links TRBV7-2 with TRBJ1-5; 8 positions agree with TRBD1. With 0 bases clipped from V and 5 bases from J, the junction kept 3 bases outside the gene matches. Germline V lookup: CDR1 SGHTA, CDR2 FQGNSA. The CDR3 totals 15 residues.

This clone was seen a single time. This chain links TRBV30 with TRBJ2-3, with D perhaps matching TRBD1 (6 bases). CDR3 length: 13 amino acids. Germline-derived CDR1 and CDR2 are GTSNPN and SVGIG (reference sequence). The V and J ends lost 7 bases and 0 bases respectively, with 11 bases between them. For the CDR3, the DNA is TGTGCCTCGCGTCAGGGGAGCACAGATACGCAGTATTTT. This translates into CASRQGSTDTQYF.

This clone was detected only once. The J gene is TRBJ2-2, the V gene TRBV23-1, with D hard to call. TRBV23-1 is marked as an open reading frame, function uncertain. V lost 0 bases, J lost 2 bases, and 13 bases lay in between. This CDR3 comprises 17 residues. The chain's CDR3 is CASSQSLAAYNTGELFF. The CDR3 DNA reads TGCGCCAGCAGTCAATCGCTGGCGGCGTATAACACCGGGGAGCTGTTTTTT.

The chain couples TRBV5-4 to TRBJ2-7; 16 bases are shared with TRBD2. CDR1 and CDR2 from the germline V gene are SGHNT and YYREEE (reference sequence). V trimming: 0 bases; J trimming: 2 bases; junction bases outside the gene matches: 5. There are 18 residues in the CDR3. CDR3 residues: CASSLDGTSGRVPYEQYF. The CDR3 DNA sequence: TGTGCCAGCAGCTTGGACGGGACTAGCGGGAGGGTCCCCTACGAGCAGTACTTC.

This clone has only a few counts. The CDR3 DNA reads TGTGCCAGCACCCGACTAGCGGGGGTGGATGAGCAGTTCTTC. This codes for CASTRLAGVDEQFF. J is TRBJ2-1 and V is TRBV2; TRBD2 aligns across 12 bases. The CDR3 runs 14 residues. Germline CDR1 reads SNHLY; CDR2 reads FYNNEI. The ends lost 7 bases at V and 8 bases at J; junction bases unmatched: 6.

The chain recombines TRBV11-3 with TRBJ2-2, with TRBD1 identical over 9 bases. This CDR3 is 18 amino acids long. The germline V gene encodes CDR1 SGHNT and CDR2 YENEEA. Germline trimming cut 1 base from V and 2 bases from J; bases unmatched to any gene: 8. The CDR3 is CASSLGGQGRTNTGELFF. The CDR3 nucleotides read TGTGCCAGCAGCTTAGGGGGACAGGGTCGAACCAACACCGGGGAGCTGTTTTTT.

The V gene is TRBV2, the J gene TRBJ1-5; 8 nucleotides agree with TRBD1. CDR1 and CDR2 from the germline V gene are SNHLY and FYNNEI. This CDR3 spans 15 amino acids. V lost 8 bases to trimming and J lost 3 bases; unmatched junction nucleotides: 9. The DNA for the CDR3 is TGTGCCAGCCGCTCCCTGGACAGGGACAATCAGCCCCAGCATTTT. Translating it yields CASRSLDRDNQPQHF.

V is TRBV28 and J is TRBJ2-7, with 10 nucleotides matching TRBD1. Germline CDR1 reads MDHEN; CDR2 reads SYDVKM. The CDR3 loop spans 15 amino acids. The CDR3 loop is CVTGGFGPLDDEQYF. The CDR3 DNA follows: TGTGTGACAGGGGGCTTTGGACCTCTGGACGACGAGCAGTACTTC.

The chain recombines TRBV5-1 with TRBJ2-1; 7 nucleotides align to TRBD1. The length of the CDR3 is 14 residues. V dropped 0 bases and J dropped 3; count of bases not matched to a gene: 0. CDR1 SGHRS and CDR2 YFSETQ come from the germline V gene. DNA of the CDR3: TGCGCCAGCAGCTTGGGGGACAGCTACAATGAGCAGTTCTTC. Its protein is CASSLGDSYNEQFF.

This chain connects TRBV5-1 to TRBJ2-1; a weak D match, TRBD2 (5 bases). The germline gives CDR1 SGHRS, CDR2 YFSETQ. Trimming shortened V by 2 bases and J by 6 bases, and 15 bases separated the two germline ends. This CDR3 has 15 amino acids. DNA of the CDR3: TGCGCCAGCAGCTTTCAACTAGATCATTTCAATGAGCAGTTCTTC. Amino acids: CASSFQLDHFNEQFF.

This clone came up once. This chain connects TRBV9 to TRBJ2-7; a possible D gene is TRBD1 (5 bases). V lost 0 bases, J lost 2 bases, and 12 bases lay in between. Germline V gene sequence: CDR1 SGDLS, CDR2 YYNGEE. This CDR3 comprises 15 residues. The CDR3 DNA sequence: TGTGCCAGCAGCGTAGGGGCAGGGTCACCCTACGAGCAGTACTTC. This encodes CASSVGAGSPYEQYF.

This clone was recorded once. The chain employs TRBV7-2 and TRBJ2-7, with a tentative D call TRBD1 (6 bases). The germline V gene encodes CDR1 SGHTA and CDR2 FQGNSA. This CDR3 contains 14 residues. The V gene lost 5 bases and the J gene lost 11 bases, with 22 bases spanning the gap. The CDR3 is CASSDPGPGAREYF. CDR3 bases: TGTGCCAGCAGCGATCCGGGCCCAGGGGCGAGGGAGTACTTC.

The chain combines TRBV5-6 with TRBJ2-2, with D possibly matching TRBD2 (7 bases). The CDR3 loop spans 15 amino acids. CDR1 SGHDT and CDR2 YYEEEE come from the germline V gene. Trimming took 2 bases from V and 4 from J, leaving 12 bases between them. CDR3 DNA: TGTGCCAGCAGCTTCCGGGGGGCAGTCACCGGGGAGCTGTTTTTT. Translated, it gives CASSFRGAVTGELFF.

The gene calls are TRBV28 and TRBJ2-2; TRBD2 agrees at 9 bases. CDR1 and CDR2 (germline): MDHEN, SYDVKM. The CDR3 totals 15 residues. V was pared by 7 bases and J by 1 base, with 4 bases of the junction left unmatched. Written as DNA, the CDR3 is TGTGCCAGCAAGGGCGGGAGGGAGAACACCGGGGAGCTGTTTTTT. Translating it yields CASKGGRENTGELFF.

CDR3: CASSPSGGFVSGANVLTF. Here the CDR3 DNA reads TGTGCCAGCAGCCCCTCAGGAGGGTTCGTCTCTGGGGCCAACGTCCTGACTTTC. The chain has TRBV5-6 and TRBJ2-6; tentative D call: TRBD2 (6 bases). Trimming cost V 4 bases and J 0 bases, with 17 bases left between them. CDR3 length equals 18 residues. Germline V CDR1 and CDR2: SGHDT, YYEEEE.

The chain has TRBV6-1 and TRBJ2-5; D may be TRBD2 (6 bases). The CDR3 runs to 13 residues. V dropped 5 bases and J dropped 0 bases, with 7 bases sitting between them. Germline V gene sequence: CDR1 MNHNS, CDR2 SASEGT. The CDR3 here is CASSRDYQETQYF. Written as DNA, the CDR3 is TGTGCCAGCAGTCGGGACTACCAAGAGACCCAGTACTTC.

This CDR3 is CASSSGLAGSYEQYF. The CDR3 nucleotides read TGTGCCAGCAGCTCCGGGCTAGCGGGGTCCTACGAGCAGTACTTC. The chain joins TRBV11-2 to TRBJ2-7; 9 positions agree with TRBD2. V shed 4 bases and J 1 base; nucleotides not matched to a gene: 5. Germline values: CDR1 SGHAT, CDR2 FQNNGV. The length of the CDR3 is 15 residues.

The chain joins TRBV27 to TRBJ2-6; tentative D call: TRBD1 (5 bases). The V and J ends lost 1 base and 2 bases respectively, with 9 bases between them. Germline CDR1 MNHEY, CDR2 SMNVEV (reference sequence). The CDR3 runs to 16 residues. For the CDR3, the DNA is TGTGCCAGCAGTTTATTTTCAGGGACTGGGGCCAACGTCCTGACTTTC. Its translation: CASSLFSGTGANVLTF.

V gene TRBV29-1 combines with J gene TRBJ2-7; 7 bases match TRBD2. The CDR3 runs 15 residues. With V trimmed by 7 bases and J by 4 bases, 16 bases remained unmatched. Germline CDR1 SQVTM, CDR2 ANQGSEA. The CDR3 spells CSASGRAGKTYEQYF. Here the CDR3 DNA reads TGCAGCGCTTCGGGGAGGGCGGGAAAGACTTACGAGCAGTACTTC.

This chain uses TRBV6-4 with TRBJ1-4; no definite D call. In germline, CDR1 is MRHNA, CDR2 SNTAGT. Trimming removed 0 bases from V and 6 bases from J, with 11 bases in between. This CDR3 region has 15 residues. The CDR3 is CASSDSFTADEKLFF. CDR3 nucleotides: TGTGCCAGCAGTGACTCGTTTACGGCGGATGAAAAACTGTTTTTT.